A selection of T cell receptor beta chains follows, all from one sample in a study of T cell responses to AZD1222 COVID-19 vaccine. Repertoires were generated with immunoSEQ multiplex PCR, while TCRdb's copy carries only in-frame clones and drops some. The repertoire holds over 110,000 clones, with roughly 89% as singletons. The source material was peripheral blood, sampled on day 0 of AZD1222 vaccination. These receptors were collected from an adult in good health. The CDR3 runs from the conserved cysteine through the conserved F or W. Not all rows give a size; the values are once, few, many and, for expanded clones, a class.

V gene	J gene	clone size	CDR3 protein
TRBV9	TRBJ1-1	few	CASSSRRGDNTEAFF
TRBV5-1	TRBJ2-6	-	CASSLVGSSGANVLTF
TRBV6-5	TRBJ1-5	once	CASGINQPQHF
TRBV5-1	TRBJ2-6	once	CASSLDGAGANVLTF
TRBV10-3	TRBJ2-3	-	CAISEFLRGADTQYF
TRBV2	TRBJ2-1	-	CASSVDGGHQQFF
TRBV29-1	TRBJ2-1	-	CSVDPATGFEQFF
TRBV5-1	TRBJ2-7	-	CASSLGDGTGAYEQYF
TRBV5-1	TRBJ2-7	-	CASSFSGTVVYEQYF
TRBV2	TRBJ1-1	once	CASSARGRAAEAFF
TRBV3-1/TRBV3-2	TRBJ2-7	-	CASSFSTYEQYF
TRBV28	TRBJ1-2	-	CASSPTGNNYGYTF
TRBV5-6	TRBJ2-7	-	CASSRTSMRFHSYEQYF
TRBV15	TRBJ1-1	-	CATRRRSWDTEAFF
TRBV6-5	TRBJ1-2	-	CAATTGGIYGYTF
TRBV9	TRBJ1-1	-	CASSPQTEAFF
TRBV2	TRBJ2-3	-	CASSESRVTDTQYF
TRBV4-1	TRBJ1-3	once	CASSQVGDRSGNTIYF
TRBV5-1	TRBJ2-3	-	CASSFLREAPDTQYF
TRBV12-5	TRBJ1-5	-	CASGLEQLQPQHF
TRBV18	TRBJ2-3	-	CASSPPSSTDTQYF
TRBV10-3	TRBJ2-3	-	CAISESGVGAPTDTQYF
TRBV28	TRBJ2-7	-	CASSRDTSYEQYF
TRBV19	TRBJ1-5	-	CASSPLPDRPNQPQHF
TRBV5-1	TRBJ2-1	-	CASSLVPGGRGYQGEQFF
TRBV24-1	TRBJ2-3	-	CATKGRVSTDTQYF
TRBV3-1/TRBV3-2	TRBJ1-5	-	CASSQDPGQPQHF
TRBV6-6	TRBJ2-7	-	CASSQGSSGDLNSYEQYF
TRBV27	TRBJ2-5	-	CATGTGETQYF
TRBV14	TRBJ2-7	-	CASSQDLGGRSGQYF
TRBV5-4	TRBJ1-6	-	CASSLGQGAYSPLHF
TRBV6-5	TRBJ1-4	-	CASTETQGKLFF
TRBV12-5	TRBJ2-7	-	CASGIPTSGFPREQYF
TRBV18	TRBJ2-7	-	CASSPLSPGGYEQYF
TRBV5-1	TRBJ2-1	once	CASTLGYNEQFF
TRBV19	TRBJ1-3	-	CASSLKLLRSSGNTIYF
TRBV9	TRBJ1-5	-	CASSVVIPFWPQHF
TRBV7-2	TRBJ2-7	-	CASSQWTSGYEQYF
TRBV5-6	TRBJ1-5	once	CASSWGRGKQPQHF
TRBV5-1	TRBJ2-5	-	CASSAGDRIQGGTQYF